This TCR beta chain was recovered during a study of beta chain features in type 1 diabetes. The germline V gene has CDR1 MDHEN and CDR2 SYDVKM. The CDR3 loop spans 17 amino acids. V was pared by 5 bases and J by 2 bases, with 12 bases of the junction left unmatched. Sorting that relied on CD45RO/CCR7/CD25/CD127/CD95/CD27 yielded CD4+ naive, central memory, regulatory and stem cell-like memory cells. Investigators reverse transcribed all isolated RNA, so they sequenced expressed TCRB transcripts. Naive, central memory and regulatory T cell samples averaged around 3.9 million reads. Profiling relied on immunoSEQ multiplex PCR, and the TCRdb table lists in-frame clones only, not all of them. The sample holds some 240,000 clones, around 16% seen once. Overall study findings and caveats: When VDJ junctions were examined, type 1 diabetes patients showed fewer insertions and more deletions. Moderate yet significant TCRB CDR3 shortening was seen in Type 1 diabetes patients in all four CD4+ subsets. Shorter templates might be favored by PCR, and equally so in patients and in controls.

This clone was seen a few times. Its target is not known. Sequencing used naive CD4+ T cells from blood. The chain employs TRBV28 and TRBJ2-3; TRBD1 matches 8 bases. The TCR sequence derives from a man aged 25-40 years with type 1 diabetes. Here the CDR3 DNA reads TGTGCCAGCAGTAACCCCCAGGGGGCGGGGCCCACAGATACGCAGTATTTT. Protein: CASSNPQGAGPTDTQYF.